The 24 T cell receptor beta chains reported below all come from one sample, sequenced in a study of OX40 agonist ivuxolimab in advanced cancers. The data were produced by immunoSEQ multiplex PCR, yet TCRdb's version contains in-frame clones alone and is incomplete. The sample shows some 70,000 clones, 75% to 85% of them seen only once. The sequenced sample was CD4+ or CD8+ T cells sorted from blood, obtained in a trial of the OX40 agonist ivuxolimab. The receptors stem from an adult with an advanced solid tumor such as melanoma, head and neck, liver or kidney cancer.

V and J are TRBV4-1 and TRBJ1-6; no clear D gene. Trimming removed 0 bases from V and 10 bases from J, with 16 bases in between. This CDR3 spans 16 amino acids. CDR1 is MGHRA and CDR2 is YSYEKL in the germline V gene. CDR3 sequence reads: CASSQEARQTLSPLHF. The CDR3 DNA reads as TGCGCCAGCAGCCAAGAGGCGCGTCAGACCCTCTCACCCCTCCACTTT.

This clone was found once. The CDR3: CATSRGQGSYGYTF. CDR3 coding DNA: TGTGCCACCAGCAGAGGACAGGGGAGCTATGGCTACACCTTC. The chain couples TRBV15 to TRBJ1-2; the match to TRBD1 covers 8 bases. V gave up 1 base and J gave up 4 bases; unmatched junction bases: 2. CDR1 and CDR2 from the germline V gene are LNHNV and YYDKDF (reference sequence). The CDR3 has 14 residues. Full variable domain (outside the CDR3, taken from reference TRBV15 and TRBJ1-2): DAMVIQNPRYQVTQFGKPVTLSCSQTLNHNVMYWYQQKSSQAPKLLFHYYDKDFNNEADTPDNFQSRRPNTSFCFLDIRSPGLGDTAMYLCATSRGQGSYGYTFGSGTRLTVV.

J is TRBJ1-5 and V is TRBV28; D remains unclear. The CDR3 contains 11 residues. V was cut by 6 bases and J by 7 bases, with 7 bases left in between. Germline CDR1 is MDHEN and CDR2 is SYDVKM. The CDR3 reads CASSTKQPQHF. DNA of the CDR3: TGTGCCAGCAGCACTAAACAGCCCCAGCATTTT.

J is TRBJ1-1 and V is TRBV5-1; possibly TRBD1 for D (6 bases). The germline V gene encodes CDR1 SGHRS and CDR2 YFSETQ. The ends were cut back, 0 bases at V and 4 bases at J, with 13 bases in the middle. The CDR3 contains 15 residues. Here the CDR3 reads CASSLEGRGSTEAFF. The CDR3 nucleotides read TGCGCCAGCAGCTTGGAGGGCAGGGGTTCCACTGAAGCTTTCTTT.

V gene TRBV2 combines with J gene TRBJ1-5, with D perhaps matching TRBD1 (6 bases). Trimming shortened V by 5 bases and J by 4 bases, and 15 bases separated the two germline ends. The CDR3 has 15 amino acids. In germline, CDR1 is SNHLY, CDR2 FYNNEI. The CDR3 DNA sequence: TGTGCCAGCAGTCCCCAGGGGCTGTGGAATCAGCCCCAGCATTTT. It yields the protein CASSPQGLWNQPQHF.

The V gene is TRBV15, the J gene TRBJ1-6; a weak D match, TRBD1 (5 bases). CDR3 length: 14 residues. Germline assignment: CDR1 LNHNV and CDR2 YYDKDF (reference sequence). The V end lost 3 bases, the J end lost 10 bases, and 13 bases lay between the germline ends. For the CDR3, the DNA is TGTGCCACCAGCAGGGACATAGTTGGATCACCCCTCCACTTT. Its translation is CATSRDIVGSPLHF. Full variable domain (remainder filled in from reference TRBV15 and TRBJ1-6): DAMVIQNPRYQVTQFGKPVTLSCSQTLNHNVMYWYQQKSSQAPKLLFHYYDKDFNNEADTPDNFQSRRPNTSFCFLDIRSPGLGDTAMYLCATSRDIVGSPLHFGNGTRLTVT.

The chain recombines TRBV2 with TRBJ1-5, with D possibly TRBD1 on 5 matching bases. V dropped 8 bases and J dropped 4 bases, with 15 bases sitting between them. Germline V gives CDR1 SNHLY, CDR2 FYNNEI. CDR3 length: 14 amino acids. The CDR3 nucleotides are TGTGCCAGCGAACAGGAAGCAAAGAATCAGCCCCAGCATTTT. Encoded protein: CASEQEAKNQPQHF.

In its sample, this clone was seen a few times. V is TRBV7-2 and J is TRBJ2-1; D is possibly TRBD2 (6 bases). Germline CDR1 and CDR2: SGHTA and FQGNSA. Deletions cut 1 base from V and 7 bases from J, with 11 bases between. The CDR3 totals 14 residues. The CDR3 loop reads CASSLEGGVNEQFF. The CDR3 DNA reads TGTGCCAGCAGCTTAGAAGGCGGGGTGAATGAGCAGTTCTTC.

The chain recombines TRBV6-1 with TRBJ2-5, with D perhaps matching TRBD1 (5 bases). Looked up from germline, CDR1 is MNHNS and CDR2 is SASEGT. The V end lost 4 bases, the J end lost 5 bases, and 17 bases lay between the germline ends. The CDR3 has 15 residues. This chain's CDR3 is CASSVSRGDKETQYF. CDR3 sequence (DNA): TGTGCCAGCAGTGTTAGTAGGGGCGATAAGGAGACCCAGTACTTC.

As DNA, the CDR3 is TGTGCCAGCAGCTTCGGCAGGGGGATGGCTGAAGCTTTCTTT. This encodes CASSFGRGMAEAFF. This sequence joins TRBV7-9 and TRBJ1-1, with 7 bases lining up with TRBD1. Losses at the gene ends were 3 bases for V and 6 bases for J; bases not matched to a gene: 7. This CDR3 spans 14 amino acids. CDR1 SEHNR and CDR2 FQNEAQ come from the germline V gene (reference sequence).

CDR3 sequence (DNA): TGTGCCAGTAGTCCTCTTCTGGCGATTGGCGGGGAGCTGTTTTTT. It is translated as CASSPLLAIGGELFF. The chain has TRBV19 and TRBJ2-2, with D uncertain. There are 15 residues in the CDR3. Per the germline V gene, CDR1 is LNHDA and CDR2 is SQIVND (reference sequence). The V gene lost 5 bases and the J gene lost 7 bases, with 17 bases spanning the gap. Looking up the rest from reference TRBV19 and TRBJ2-2 gives the full variable domain: DGGITQSPKYLFRKEGQNVTLSCEQNLNHDAMYWYRQDPGQGLRLIYYSQIVNDFQKGDIAEGYSVSREKKESFPLTVTSAQKNPTAFYLCASSPLLAIGGELFFGEGSRLTVL.

The chain employs TRBV6-1 and TRBJ1-5; TRBD1 might be the D (6 bases). From germline, CDR1 is MNHNS and CDR2 SASEGT. V dropped 3 bases and J dropped 1 base, with 16 bases sitting between them. The CDR3 has 17 residues. In DNA, the CDR3 is TGTGCCAGCAGTGATACAGGGATCCCCTGGAGCAATCAGCCCCAGCATTTT. It is translated as CASSDTGIPWSNQPQHF.

This chain links TRBV7-6 with TRBJ2-1; D may be TRBD2 (6 bases). The V end was cut by 5 bases, the J end by 4 bases, with 9 bases between. This CDR3 spans 13 amino acids. Germline CDR1 is SGHVS and CDR2 is FNYEAQ. DNA for the CDR3: TGTGCCAGCAGCATTGGGACTTACAATGAGCAGTTCTTC. It translates to CASSIGTYNEQFF.

This chain links TRBV2 with TRBJ1-2, with a possible D match to TRBD1 (6 bases). The V gene lost 6 bases and the J gene lost 7 bases, with 21 bases spanning the gap. Germline V gene lookup returns CDR1 SNHLY and CDR2 FYNNEI. The CDR3 loop spans 15 amino acids. The CDR3 region has the DNA TGTGCCAGCAGGGGCAGGGGATCTAACAGGTCTGGCTACACCTTC. Translated, it gives CASRGRGSNRSGYTF. The variable domain in full, with the rest retrieved from reference TRBV2 and TRBJ1-2, is EPEVTQTPSHQVTQMGQEVILRCVPISNHLYFYWYRQILGQKVEFLVSFYNNEISEKSEIFDDQFSVERPDGSNFTLKIRSTKLEDSAMYFCASRGRGSNRSGYTFGSGTRLTVV.

This clone was recorded once. This rearrangement joins TRBV18 to TRBJ2-2, with D unclear. CDR1 and CDR2 from the germline V gene are KGHSH and LQKENI. The CDR3 spans 14 residues. The ends were cut back, 5 bases at V and 2 bases at J, with 9 bases in the middle. CDR3 protein: CASSGQANTGELFF. DNA of the CDR3: TGTGCCAGCTCAGGTCAAGCCAACACCGGGGAGCTGTTTTTT.

This chain uses TRBV20-1 with TRBJ1-2, with D possibly being TRBD1 (6 bases). This CDR3 region has 11 residues. V lost 6 bases to trimming and J lost 7 bases, with 12 bases between them. The V gene's germline CDR1 is DFQATT and CDR2 SNEGSKA (reference sequence). DNA for the CDR3: TGCAGTGCCCTCCCACAGGGTGGCTACACCTTC. Amino acid sequence: CSALPQGGYTF.

This clone was detected only a few times. The chain joins TRBV29-1 to TRBJ1-4; D possibly corresponds to TRBD1 (5 bases). The length of the CDR3 is 14 residues. V lost 5 bases and J lost 2, with 12 bases in between. CDR1 is SQVTM and CDR2 is ANQGSEA in the germline V gene. CDR3 in DNA: TGCAGCGTTCAGGACCCAGGGACTAATGAAAAACTGTTTTTT. As protein: CSVQDPGTNEKLFF.

This clone came up once. The chain uses TRBV4-3 and TRBJ2-1; no clear D gene. The germline V and J ends were trimmed by 3 bases and 1 base, with 4 bases remaining between them. The CDR3 extends over 13 amino acids. CDR1 is LGHNA and CDR2 is YSLEER in the germline V gene. The CDR3 nucleotides read TGCGCCAGCAGCCATCAGTCCTACAATGAGCAGTTCTTC. This translates into CASSHQSYNEQFF.

DNA of the CDR3: TGTGCCAGCAGACAGGATAATGAAAAACTGTTTTTT. Translating gives CASRQDNEKLFF. This chain links TRBV6-1 with TRBJ1-4, with D possibly TRBD1 on 5 matching bases. CDR1 and CDR2 from the germline V gene are MNHNS and SASEGT. CDR3 size: 12 residues. Trimming pared 6 bases from V and 4 bases from J, leaving 6 bases between.

V and J are TRBV7-2 and TRBJ2-7; no firm D call. V lost 3 bases and J lost 6, with 9 bases in between. Germline CDR1 SGHTA, CDR2 FQGNSA. The CDR3 consists of 12 residues. The CDR3 nucleotides read TGTGCCAGCAGCTTTAGCAGGTCCGAGCAGTACTTC. Translating gives CASSFSRSEQYF.

This chain uses TRBV5-1 with TRBJ2-5; 8 nucleotides agree with TRBD1. With V trimmed by 4 bases and J by 4 bases, 6 bases remained unmatched. CDR3 length: 14 amino acids. Germline values: CDR1 SGHRS, CDR2 YFSETQ. CDR3 amino acids: CASSVSGGTETQYF. CDR3 DNA: TGCGCCAGCAGCGTTTCAGGGGGCACAGAGACCCAGTACTTC.

The chain is built from TRBV7-9 and TRBJ1-4; no definite D call. This CDR3 comprises 14 residues. The germline V gene has CDR1 SEHNR and CDR2 FQNEAQ (reference sequence). Trimming cost V 2 bases and J 7 bases, with 11 bases left between them. The DNA of the CDR3 is TGTGCCAGCAGCTTAACACAAACTGGTGAAAAACTGTTTTTT. Translation gives CASSLTQTGEKLFF.

The rearrangement joins TRBV28 to TRBJ2-1; D remains unclear. The CDR3 has 13 amino acids. Germline V gene lookup returns CDR1 MDHEN and CDR2 SYDVKM. Deletions cut 1 base from V and 4 bases from J, with 5 bases between. CDR3 sequence (DNA): TGTGCCAGCAGTTTATACCCTTACAATGAGCAGTTCTTC. This encodes CASSLYPYNEQFF.

The sample holds a few counts of this clone. Other DNA sequences in the same sample also yield this CDR3. The chain has TRBV18 and TRBJ2-5; D possibly uses TRBD1 or TRBD2 (5 bases each). Germline V lookup: CDR1 KGHSH, CDR2 LQKENI. The V end lost 3 bases, the J end lost 5 bases, and 13 bases lay between the germline ends. The CDR3 runs to 14 residues. CDR3 residues: CASSPGAQRETQYF. The CDR3 DNA reads TGTGCCAGCTCACCCGGGGCCCAGCGGGAGACCCAGTACTTC.